This section outlines one TCR beta chain sequence together with its context. What it binds is unknown. Sequencing was performed with immunoSEQ multiplex PCR; in TCRdb, only in-frame clones are kept and a portion is missing. The sample contains more than 2 million clones, around 95% of which appear only once. This record belongs to a study of shared clonotypes between healthy human individuals. The study, taken as a whole, reports: A few donors had roughly 5% of their naive CD4 clonotypes in common. Estimated clonotype richness was generally higher in naive than memory subsets.

The germline V and J ends were trimmed by 7 bases and 2 bases, with 12 bases remaining between them. Per the germline V gene, CDR1 is ENHRY and CDR2 is SYGVKD. The CDR3 spans 14 residues. The receptor was isolated from a man aged 18 to 29 in good health. V gene TRBV10-3 combines with J gene TRBJ2-1, with D perhaps TRBD1 or TRBD2 (6 bases each). The sequenced sample was naive CD4+ T cells sorted from blood. Subset reported: CD45RA+ positively selected. This CDR3 is CAINGGGAYNEQFF. In DNA, the CDR3 is TGTGCCATCAATGGGGGCGGGGCCTACAATGAGCAGTTCTTC.